This TCR beta chain was identified during a study of blood T cell repertoires in COVID-19 (dated by TCRdb to about 2020). Study-wide context: Samples from collaborators originated in the United States, Italy and Spain and spanned both the acute and convalescent phases of COVID-19. The prospective study material was composed of cDNA or gDNA derived from T cells, B-cell-depleted T cells, or PBMCs. The dataset comprised deeply sampled blood TCRbeta repertoires from subjects exposed to, actively infected with, or recovered from COVID-19. The repertoires were released in a freely available public database meant as a resource for research on the immune response to SARS-CoV-2. Samples came from the ongoing ImmuneRACE study (first 160 participants) plus 1,254 subjects from 6 global collaborators. Sample metadata almost always included a de-identified subject ID, COVID-19 status, age in years and sex. Where available, HLA class I and class II types were obtained from metadata supplied by the sample provider rather than from assay-based typing.

As for this clone: Its target antigen remains unknown. No much larger clone exists at a distance of one base, and base qualities are not known.

Study-level results and caveats: The amount of clinical and demographic metadata varied by source and participant and was provided uncurated.

One collaborating source in Seattle enrolled patients while the patients were actively infected and followed the patients over time throughout the course of disease. Collaborating institutions collected whole blood in K2EDTA tubes following their own protocols. For TCRbeta analysis, collaborator samples were shipped as frozen whole blood, as isolated PBMCs, or as DNA extracted from either sample type. The immunoSEQ Assay, a bias-controlled multiplex PCR, was used to amplify TCRbeta CDR3 regions from genomic DNA. Under the source paper's analysis protocol: The number of nucleated cells in each sample was estimated by amplification of reference gene primers within the assay. Sequence reads were collapsed and filtered to measure the absolute abundance of every unique TCRbeta CDR3 rearrangement. For each sample, productive Simpson clonality was calculated as the square root of Simpson's diversity index over productive rearrangements. TCRdb holds this immuneACCESS table with in-frame rearrangements only. Some clones are missing; in checked studies, unresolved V genes explain under half, and the rest has no known cause. V and J calls and clone size come straight from that table; D and trimming were deduced from the DNA. For this sample the table gives approximately 250,000 clones, of which 86% were detected only once. Of the sample, approximately 14% falls within the top ten clones.

CDR1 and CDR2 (GTSNPN, SVGIG) derive from the germline V gene (reference sequence). The CDR3 has 13 amino acids, counting the end cysteine and phenylalanine. Left in the record is the CDR3 DNA by itself, 39 bases read in frame from the first base. At the junction V is shortened by 6 bases and J by 3 bases, with 14 bases in between. The sequence joins TRBV30 to TRBJ1-1; the D segment cannot be called with confidence. The origin of this receptor is a woman aged 70-85 years with COVID-19, enrolled during active disease. The specimen sequenced was peripheral blood. CDR3 protein: CACQVVPDTEAFF. The nucleotide sequence reads TGTGCCTGCCAGGTGGTACCGGACACTGAAGCTTTCTTT.